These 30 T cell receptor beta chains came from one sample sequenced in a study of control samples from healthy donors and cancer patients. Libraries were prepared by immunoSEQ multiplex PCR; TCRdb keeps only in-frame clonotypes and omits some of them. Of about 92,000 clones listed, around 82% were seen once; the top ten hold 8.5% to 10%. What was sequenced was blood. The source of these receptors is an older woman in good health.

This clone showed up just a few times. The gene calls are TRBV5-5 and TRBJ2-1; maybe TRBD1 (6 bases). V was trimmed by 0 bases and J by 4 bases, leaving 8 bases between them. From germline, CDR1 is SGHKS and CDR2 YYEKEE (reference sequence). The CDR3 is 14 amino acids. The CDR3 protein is CASSLGTVYNEQFF. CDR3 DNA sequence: TGTGCCAGCAGCTTGGGGACAGTTTACAATGAGCAGTTCTTC.

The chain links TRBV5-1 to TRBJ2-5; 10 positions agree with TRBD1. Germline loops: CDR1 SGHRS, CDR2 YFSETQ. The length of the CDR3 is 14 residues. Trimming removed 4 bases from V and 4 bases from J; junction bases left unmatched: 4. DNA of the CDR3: TGCGCCAGCAGCGCCGGGACAGGGGTAGAGACCCAGTACTTC. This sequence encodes CASSAGTGVETQYF.

CDR3 loop: CASSLAVSNQPQHF. The CDR3 nucleotides are TGTGCCAGCAGCTTGGCGGTCAGCAATCAGCCCCAGCATTTT. The chain carries TRBV5-6 and TRBJ1-5, with unresolved D. Germline V gene data show CDR1 as SGHDT and CDR2 as YYEEEE. The CDR3 loop spans 14 amino acids. Trimming stripped 0 bases from V and 1 base from J, with 5 bases between.

The CDR3 is CASRTRETTEAFF. CDR3 DNA sequence: TGTGCCAGCAGGACCAGGGAGACAACTGAAGCTTTCTTT. This chain links TRBV2 with TRBJ1-1, with a weak D call TRBD1 (5 bases). Germline V gives CDR1 SNHLY, CDR2 FYNNEI. The V gene lost 6 bases and the J gene lost 5 bases, with 13 bases spanning the gap. The length of the CDR3 is 13 residues.

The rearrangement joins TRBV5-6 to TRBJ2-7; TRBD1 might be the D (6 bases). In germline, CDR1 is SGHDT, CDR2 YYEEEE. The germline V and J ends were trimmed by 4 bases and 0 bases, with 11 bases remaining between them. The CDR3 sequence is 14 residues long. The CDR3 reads CASSPDSFSYEQYF. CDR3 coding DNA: TGTGCCAGCAGCCCGGACAGTTTCTCCTACGAGCAGTACTTC.

The CDR3 DNA sequence: TGTGCCAGCAGCCAAGAACGGGGCCGCCCGGCGGTTAATTCACCCCTCCACTTT. Amino acids: CASSQERGRPAVNSPLHF. This chain links TRBV3-1 (or the pseudogene TRBV3-2) with TRBJ1-6; D might be TRBD1 (5 bases). The CDR3 extends over 18 amino acids. Trimming removed 0 bases from V and 6 bases from J, with 18 bases in between. Germline CDR1 is LGHDT and CDR2 is YNNKEL (reference sequence).

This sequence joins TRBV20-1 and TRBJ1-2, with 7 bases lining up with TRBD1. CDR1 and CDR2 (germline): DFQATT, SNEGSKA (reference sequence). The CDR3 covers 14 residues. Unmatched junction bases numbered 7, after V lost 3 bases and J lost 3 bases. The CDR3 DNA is TGCAGTGCTAGTTTAACAGGGGATGACTATGGCTACACCTTC. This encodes CSASLTGDDYGYTF.

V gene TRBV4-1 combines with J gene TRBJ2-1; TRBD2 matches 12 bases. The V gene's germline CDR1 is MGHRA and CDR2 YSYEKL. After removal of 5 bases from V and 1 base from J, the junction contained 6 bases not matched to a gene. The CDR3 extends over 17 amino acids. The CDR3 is CASSSGGLAGSYNEQFF. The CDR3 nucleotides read TGCGCCAGCAGCTCGGGCGGACTAGCGGGATCCTACAATGAGCAGTTCTTC.

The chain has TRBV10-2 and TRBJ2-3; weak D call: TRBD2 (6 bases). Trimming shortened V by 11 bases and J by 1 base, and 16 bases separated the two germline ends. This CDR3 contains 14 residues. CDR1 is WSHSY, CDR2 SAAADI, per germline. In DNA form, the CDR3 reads TGCGCCCATGGAAGGGAGGCGGGCACAGATACGCAGTATTTT. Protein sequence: CAHGREAGTDTQYF.

CDR3 sequence reads: CSASWRGAGDTQYF. Here the CDR3 DNA reads TGCAGTGCTAGTTGGCGTGGGGCAGGAGATACGCAGTATTTT. The rearrangement uses TRBV20-1 and TRBJ2-3; tentative D call: TRBD1 (5 bases). Between the trimmed V and J ends, which lost 3 bases and 5 bases, there was a span of 15 bases. The CDR3 contains 14 residues. Germline V CDR1 and CDR2: DFQATT, SNEGSKA (reference sequence).

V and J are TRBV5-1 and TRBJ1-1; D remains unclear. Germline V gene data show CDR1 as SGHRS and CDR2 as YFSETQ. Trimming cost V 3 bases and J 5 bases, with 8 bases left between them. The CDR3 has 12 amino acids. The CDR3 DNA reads TGCGCCAGCAGCTCCCCTGCTACTGAAGCTTTCTTT. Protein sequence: CASSSPATEAFF.

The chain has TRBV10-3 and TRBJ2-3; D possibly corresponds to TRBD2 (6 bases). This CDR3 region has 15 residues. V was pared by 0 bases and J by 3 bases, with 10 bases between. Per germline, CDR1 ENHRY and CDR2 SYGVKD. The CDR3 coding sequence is TGTGCCATCAGTGAGTCTGGGACTCCAACAGATACGCAGTATTTT. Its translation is CAISESGTPTDTQYF.

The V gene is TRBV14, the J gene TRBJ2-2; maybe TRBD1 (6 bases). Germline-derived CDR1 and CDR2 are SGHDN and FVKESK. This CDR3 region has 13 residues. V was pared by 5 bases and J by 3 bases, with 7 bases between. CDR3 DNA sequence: TGTGCCAGCAGCGGACAGTACACCGGGGAGCTGTTTTTT. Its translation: CASSGQYTGELFF.

The CDR3 DNA is TGTGCCAGCTCACGAGGGGGGGAAAAACTGTTTTTT. It yields the protein CASSRGGEKLFF. J is TRBJ1-4 and V is TRBV18; weak D call: TRBD1 (6 bases). Trimming took 4 bases from V and 8 from J, leaving 8 bases between them. Per the germline V gene, CDR1 is KGHSH and CDR2 is LQKENI. The CDR3 runs to 12 residues.

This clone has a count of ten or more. CDR3 sequence reads: CSVTRDSYEQYF. DNA for the CDR3: TGCAGCGTTACCCGGGACAGCTACGAGCAGTACTTC. The V and J genes are TRBV29-1 and TRBJ2-7, with TRBD1 matching 7 bases. The CDR3 spans 12 residues. Germline V gene data show CDR1 as SQVTM and CDR2 as ANQGSEA. Trimming took 5 bases from V and 3 from J; bases not matched to a gene: 4.

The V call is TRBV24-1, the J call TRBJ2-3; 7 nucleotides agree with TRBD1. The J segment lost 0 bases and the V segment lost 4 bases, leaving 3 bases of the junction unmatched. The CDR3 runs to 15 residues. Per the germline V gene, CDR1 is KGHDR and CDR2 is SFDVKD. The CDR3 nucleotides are TGTGCCACCAGTGACCGACAGGGTAGCACAGATACGCAGTATTTT. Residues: CATSDRQGSTDTQYF.

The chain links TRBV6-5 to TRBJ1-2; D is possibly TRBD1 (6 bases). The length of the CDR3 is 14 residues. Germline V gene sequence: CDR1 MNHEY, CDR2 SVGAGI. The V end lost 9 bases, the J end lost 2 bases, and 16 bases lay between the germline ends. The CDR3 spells CASTTGQSNYGYTF. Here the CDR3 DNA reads TGTGCCAGTACGACAGGACAGAGCAACTATGGCTACACCTTC.

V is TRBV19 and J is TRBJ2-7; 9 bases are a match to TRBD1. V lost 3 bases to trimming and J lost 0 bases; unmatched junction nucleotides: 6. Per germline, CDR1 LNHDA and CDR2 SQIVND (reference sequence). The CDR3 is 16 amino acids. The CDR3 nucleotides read TGTGCCAGTAGTATCCTGACAGGGGGTTCCTCCTACGAGCAGTACTTC. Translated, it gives CASSILTGGSSYEQYF. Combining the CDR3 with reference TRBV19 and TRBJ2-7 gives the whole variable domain DGGITQSPKYLFRKEGQNVTLSCEQNLNHDAMYWYRQDPGQGLRLIYYSQIVNDFQKGDIAEGYSVSREKKESFPLTVTSAQKNPTAFYLCASSILTGGSSYEQYFGPGTRLTVT.

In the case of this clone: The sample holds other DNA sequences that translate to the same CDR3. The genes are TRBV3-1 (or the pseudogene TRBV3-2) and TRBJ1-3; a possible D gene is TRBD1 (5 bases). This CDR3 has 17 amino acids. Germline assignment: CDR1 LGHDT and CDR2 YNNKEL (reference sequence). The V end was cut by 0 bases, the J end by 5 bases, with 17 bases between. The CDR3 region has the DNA TGTGCCAGCAGCCAAGAAAGCGCCGGGCAGGGTCGAAACACCATATATTTT. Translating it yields CASSQESAGQGRNTIYF.

The CDR3, as DNA: TGTGCCAGCAGCGGACCATACGGCACAGATACGCAGTATTTT. This codes for CASSGPYGTDTQYF. The chain uses TRBV9 and TRBJ2-3; D is ambiguous. Germline V gene lookup returns CDR1 SGDLS and CDR2 YYNGEE. The CDR3 length is 14 residues. Trimming removed 3 bases at V and 1 base at J, with 9 bases between.

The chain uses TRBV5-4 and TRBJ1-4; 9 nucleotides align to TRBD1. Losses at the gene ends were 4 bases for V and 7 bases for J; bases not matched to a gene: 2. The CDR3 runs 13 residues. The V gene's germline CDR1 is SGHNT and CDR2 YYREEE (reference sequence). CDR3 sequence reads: CASSVDRGEKLFF. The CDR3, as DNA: TGTGCCAGCAGCGTGGACAGGGGTGAAAAACTGTTTTTT.

Here the CDR3 reads CASSFSQGSNQPQHF. CDR3 DNA sequence: TGTGCCAGCAGCTTTTCGCAGGGTTCCAATCAGCCCCAGCATTTT. This chain links TRBV7-2 with TRBJ1-5, with a possible D match to TRBD1 (5 bases). V shed 3 bases and J shed 3 bases, with 12 bases lying between them. CDR1 and CDR2 from the germline V gene are SGHTA and FQGNSA. This CDR3 region has 15 residues.

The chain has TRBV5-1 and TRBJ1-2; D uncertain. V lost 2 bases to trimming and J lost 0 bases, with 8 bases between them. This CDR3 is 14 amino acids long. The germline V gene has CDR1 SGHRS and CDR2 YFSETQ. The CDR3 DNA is TGCGCCAGCAGCTTTGAGGGCACTAACTATGGCTACACCTTC. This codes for CASSFEGTNYGYTF. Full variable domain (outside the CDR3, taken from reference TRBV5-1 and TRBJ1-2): KAGVTQTPRYLIKTRGQQVTLSCSPISGHRSVSWYQQTPGQGLQFLFEYFSETQRNKGNFPGRFSGRQFSNSRSEMNVSTLELGDSALYLCASSFEGTNYGYTFGSGTRLTVV.

CDR3 loop: CASSLGPQGVNTEAFF. CDR3 sequence (DNA): TGTGCCAGCAGCTTAGGCCCCCAGGGGGTGAACACTGAAGCTTTCTTT. V and J are TRBV11-2 and TRBJ1-1; 7 bases map to TRBD1. Germline lookup yields CDR1 SGHAT and CDR2 FQNNGV. V trimming: 1 base; J trimming: 0 bases; junction bases outside the gene matches: 5. The CDR3 consists of 16 residues.

CDR3 sequence (DNA): TGTGCCAGCAGTTTGGAGTCAGGGAACGGTGGCTACACCTTC. It translates to CASSLESGNGGYTF. The chain combines TRBV28 with TRBJ1-2; D is possibly TRBD1 (5 bases). This CDR3 contains 14 residues. Germline CDR1 MDHEN, CDR2 SYDVKM. V lost 3 bases, J lost 7 bases, and 15 bases lay in between.

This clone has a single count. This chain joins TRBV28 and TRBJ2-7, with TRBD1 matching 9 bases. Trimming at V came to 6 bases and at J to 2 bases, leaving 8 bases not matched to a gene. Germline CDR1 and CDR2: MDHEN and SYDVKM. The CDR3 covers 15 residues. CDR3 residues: CASRLGQGLTYEQYF. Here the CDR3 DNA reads TGTGCCAGCAGACTCGGACAGGGGCTGACCTACGAGCAGTACTTC.

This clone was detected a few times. The CDR3: CASSIARQNTGELFF. The CDR3 region has the DNA TGTGCCAGTAGTATAGCGAGACAGAACACCGGGGAGCTGTTTTTT. This chain connects TRBV19 to TRBJ2-2, with D unresolved. The CDR3 totals 15 residues. With 1 base removed from V and 1 base from J, the gap between germline ends came to 7 bases. The V gene's germline CDR1 is LNHDA and CDR2 SQIVND (reference sequence).

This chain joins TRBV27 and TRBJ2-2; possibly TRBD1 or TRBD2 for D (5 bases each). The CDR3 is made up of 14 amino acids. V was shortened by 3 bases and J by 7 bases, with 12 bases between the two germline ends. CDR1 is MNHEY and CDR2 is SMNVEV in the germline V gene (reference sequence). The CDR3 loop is CASSFRGRGGELFF. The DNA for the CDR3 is TGTGCCAGCAGTTTCCGGGGACGGGGCGGGGAGCTGTTTTTT.

CDR3 coding DNA: TGCAGCGTCCTATTTAGTAGGGTCCAGGCGGCTGAAGCTTTCTTT. It codes for CSVLFSRVQAAEAFF. The gene calls are TRBV29-1 and TRBJ1-1, with D unresolved. This CDR3 has 15 amino acids. The V end was cut by 6 bases, the J end by 6 bases, with 23 bases between. Per the germline V gene, CDR1 is SQVTM and CDR2 is ANQGSEA.

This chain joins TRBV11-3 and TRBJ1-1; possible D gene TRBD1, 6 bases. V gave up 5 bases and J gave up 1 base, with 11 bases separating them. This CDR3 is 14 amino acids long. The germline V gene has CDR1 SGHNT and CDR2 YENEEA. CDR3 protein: CASSRTGRNTEAFF. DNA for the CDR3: TGTGCCAGCAGCCGAACAGGGCGGAACACTGAAGCTTTCTTT.